The clone carrying this T cell receptor beta chain has a count of ten or more. The TCRbeta library was prepared with unique molecular identifiers. MiXCR, run by TCRdb on the PCR reads, gives a single entry per CDR3 protein. The data hold some 200,000 distinct CDR3 sequences, with about 6.4% observed a single time. The data originate from a study of T-cell reconstitution after alpha-beta-depleted transplantation in children. This CDR3 region has 16 residues. V was trimmed by 4 bases and J by 0 bases, leaving 15 bases between them. Germline values: CDR1 ENHRY, CDR2 SYGVKD. The source is a human donor who donated a stem cell graft to a child with Wiskott-Aldrich syndrome. Sample: PBMCs from the stem cell graft donor, taken from the stem cell graft. The rearrangement links TRBV10-3 to TRBJ1-1; a possible D gene is TRBD1 (5 bases). The CDR3 reads CAISVGAGNLNTEAFF. In DNA, the CDR3 is TGTGCCATCAGTGTTGGGGCAGGGAACTTGAACACTGAAGCTTTCTTT.